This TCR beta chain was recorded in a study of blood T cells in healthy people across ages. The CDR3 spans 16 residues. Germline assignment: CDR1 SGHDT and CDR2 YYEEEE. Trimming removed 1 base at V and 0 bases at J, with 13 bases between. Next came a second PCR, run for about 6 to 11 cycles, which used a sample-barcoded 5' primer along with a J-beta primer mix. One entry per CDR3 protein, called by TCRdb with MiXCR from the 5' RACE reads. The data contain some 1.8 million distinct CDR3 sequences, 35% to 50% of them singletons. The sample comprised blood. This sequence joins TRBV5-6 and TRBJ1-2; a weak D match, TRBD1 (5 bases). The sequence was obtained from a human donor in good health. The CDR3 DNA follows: TGTGCCAGCAGCTTGCGGGACCGATTTCCTAACTATGGCTACACCTTC. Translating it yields CASSLRDRFPNYGYTF. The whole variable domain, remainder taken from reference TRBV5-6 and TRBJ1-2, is DAGVTQSPTHLIKTRGQQVTLRCSPKSGHDTVSWYQQALGQGPQFIFQYYEEEERQRGNFPDRFSGHQFPNYSSELNVNALLLGDSALYLCASSLRDRFPNYGYTFGSGTRLTVV.